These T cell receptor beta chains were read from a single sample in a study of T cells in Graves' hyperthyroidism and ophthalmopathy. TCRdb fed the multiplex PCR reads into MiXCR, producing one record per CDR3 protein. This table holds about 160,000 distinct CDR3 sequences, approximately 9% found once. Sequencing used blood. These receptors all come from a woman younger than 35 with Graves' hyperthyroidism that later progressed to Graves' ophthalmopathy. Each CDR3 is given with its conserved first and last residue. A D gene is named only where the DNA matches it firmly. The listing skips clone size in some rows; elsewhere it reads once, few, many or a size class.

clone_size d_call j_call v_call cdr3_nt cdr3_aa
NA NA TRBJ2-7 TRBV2 TGTGCCAGCACAGGGCTCCTTTACGAGCAGTACTTC CASTGLLYEQYF
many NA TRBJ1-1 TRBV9 TGTGCCAGCAGCGTGGGGGACGGAGGGACTGAAGCTTTCTTT CASSVGDGGTEAFF
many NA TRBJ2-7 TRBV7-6 TGTGCCAGCAGCTTAAGTGGGGGCTTGGTTTCCTACGAGCAGTACTTC CASSLSGGLVSYEQYF
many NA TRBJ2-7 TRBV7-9 TGTGCCAGCAGCTTAGGGTCTCGGGTCACCTACGAGCAGTACTTC CASSLGSRVTYEQYF
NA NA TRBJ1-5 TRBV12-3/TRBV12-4 TGTGCCAGCAGAATACAGGGAGGGGGCAATCAGCCCCAGCATTTT CASRIQGGGNQPQHF
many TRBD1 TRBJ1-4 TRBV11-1 TGTGCCAGCAGCTTAGCGCTCTCCTCGGGACAGGGAGATGAAAAACTGTTTTTT CASSLALSSGQGDEKLFF
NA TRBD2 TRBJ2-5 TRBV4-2 TGTGCCAGCAGCCAAGTTCGAACTAGCGGGGTGGAGACCCAGTACTTC CASSQVRTSGVETQYF
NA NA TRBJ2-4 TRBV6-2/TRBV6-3 TGTGCCAGCAGTTACTCGATGGGACTAGCCAAAAACATTCAGTACTTC CASSYSMGLAKNIQYF
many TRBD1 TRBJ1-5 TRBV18 TGTGCCAGCTCACCGGGACAGATTTATCAGCCCCAGCATTTT CASSPGQIYQPQHF
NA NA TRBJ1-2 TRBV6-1 TGTGCCAGCAGTTACGGGGGGGGGCGCTTGAAAGGCTACACCTTC CASSYGGGRLKGYTF
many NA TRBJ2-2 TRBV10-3 TGTGCCATCAGTGACTTCGATTTTACCGGGGAGCTGTTTTTT CAISDFDFTGELFF
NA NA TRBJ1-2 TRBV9 TGTGCCAGCAGCGCGCCGGGGTATGGCTACACCTTC CASSAPGYGYTF
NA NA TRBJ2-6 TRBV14 TGTGCCAGCAGCCATATCCGGGACCGAAACTCTGGGGCCAACGTCCTGACTTTC CASSHIRDRNSGANVLTF
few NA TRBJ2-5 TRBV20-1 TGCAGTGCTACCACCTCAAGGTCCTATCAGTACTTC CSATTSRSYQYF
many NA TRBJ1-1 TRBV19 TGTGCCAGTAGTATAGGGGGGGGAGGGAGGATGAACACTGAAGCTTTCTTT CASSIGGGGRMNTEAFF
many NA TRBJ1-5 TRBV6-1 TGTGCCAGCAGTGAAGCCCGGGTTCTCAACAATCAGCCCCAGCATTTT CASSEARVLNNQPQHF
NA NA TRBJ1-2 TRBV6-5 TGTGCCAGCAGTTACCGGGCAGGGGAAGGTTCTAGCTATGGCTACACCTTC CASSYRAGEGSSYGYTF
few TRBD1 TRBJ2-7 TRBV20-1 TGCAGTGCCCTGGGGAGGACAGGGGGGAGCTCCTACGAGCAGTACTTC CSALGRTGGSSYEQYF
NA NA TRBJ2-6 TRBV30 TGTGCCTGGAGTGGGAGGTCCAGGGCCAACGTCCTGACTTTC CAWSGRSRANVLTF
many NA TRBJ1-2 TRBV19 TGTGCCAGTAGTACCTACCCGGGACGGTTTAACTATGGCTACACCTTC CASSTYPGRFNYGYTF
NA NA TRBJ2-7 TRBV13 NA CASSFYICSASYDRADEQYF
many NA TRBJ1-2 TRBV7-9 TGTGCCAGCAGCTTAGTAGGGCACTATGGCTACACCTTC CASSLVGHYGYTF
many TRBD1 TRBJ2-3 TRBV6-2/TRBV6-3 TGTGCCAGCAGGCAATCCGGGACAGGGAGTGGTACGCAGTATTTT CASRQSGTGSGTQYF
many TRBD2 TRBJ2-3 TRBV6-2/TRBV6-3 TGTGCCAGCAGCCCGACTAGCGGGAGATCCACAGATACGCAGTATTTT CASSPTSGRSTDTQYF
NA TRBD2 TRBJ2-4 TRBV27 TGTGCCAGCAGTTCTCTGGCGGGGGACGGAAACATTCAGTACTTC CASSSLAGDGNIQYF
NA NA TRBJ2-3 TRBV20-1 TGCAGTGCTGAAATGACTAGTTCTCTACAGGATACGCAGTATTTT CSAEMTSSLQDTQYF
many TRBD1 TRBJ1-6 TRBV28 TGTGCCAGCAGTCGACCACCGGGACAGGGTAAATTACCCCTCCACTTT CASSRPPGQGKLPLHF
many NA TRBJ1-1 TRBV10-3 TGTGCCATCAGTGAAAGACGGAACACTGAAGCTTTCTTT CAISERRNTEAFF
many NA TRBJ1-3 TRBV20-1 TGCAGTGCTAGAACGGGGGCCTCTGGAAACACCATATATTTT CSARTGASGNTIYF
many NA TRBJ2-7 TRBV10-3 TGTGCCATCAGTGGCATGGGACCCCCTTCCTACGAGCAGTACTTC CAISGMGPPSYEQYF
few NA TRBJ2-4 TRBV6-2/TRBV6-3 TGTGCCAGCAGGCCGCGGGACAGCATAGCCAAAAACATTCAGTACTTC CASRPRDSIAKNIQYF
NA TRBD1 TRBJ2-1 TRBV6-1 TGTGCCAGCAGTCGGACAGGGGTCAGCTCCCACAATGAGCAGTTCTTC CASSRTGVSSHNEQFF
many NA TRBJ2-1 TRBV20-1 TGCAGTGCTAGAGTAGGCGGATTTAATGAGCAGTTCTTC CSARVGGFNEQFF
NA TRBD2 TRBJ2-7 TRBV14 TGTGCCAGCAGCCAAGATTGGCTAGCGGGGGACTACGAGCAGTACTTC CASSQDWLAGDYEQYF
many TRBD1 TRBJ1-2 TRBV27 TGTGCCAGCAGTCACCGGGACAGGGGCCGGGACTATGGCTACACCTTC CASSHRDRGRDYGYTF
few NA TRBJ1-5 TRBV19 TGTGCCAGTAGTATTGAGGGAAGCAATCAGCCCCAGCATTTT CASSIEGSNQPQHF
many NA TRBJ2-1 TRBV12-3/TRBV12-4 TGTGCCAGCAGACCAGCAGCGGACTGGAGCTCCTACAATGAGCAGTTCTTC CASRPAADWSSYNEQFF
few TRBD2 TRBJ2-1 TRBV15 TGTGCCACCAGCAGCGGGACTAGCGGGATTGGGGGGAATGAGCAGTTCTTC CATSSGTSGIGGNEQFF
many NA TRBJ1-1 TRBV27 TGTGCCAGCAGTCTCAGGGGAATGAACACTGAAGCTTTCTTT CASSLRGMNTEAFF
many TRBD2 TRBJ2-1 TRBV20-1 TGCAGTGCTAGACCTCTAGCGGGGGACTCGAATGAGCAGTTCTTC CSARPLAGDSNEQFF
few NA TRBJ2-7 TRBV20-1 TGCAGTGCTAGAGATCTCTGCGTATACGAGCAGTACTTC CSARDLCVYEQYF
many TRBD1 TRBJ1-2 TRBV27 TGTGCCAGCAGTTTATCCTTTGGGACAGGGGCTGACTATGGCTACACCTTC CASSLSFGTGADYGYTF
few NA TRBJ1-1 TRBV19 TGTGCCAGTAGTACAAACCCCCTTACAAGTTCAGCTGAAGCTTTCTTT CASSTNPLTSSAEAFF